One and the same sample provided the 19 T cell receptor beta chains below, sequenced in a study of shared clonotypes between healthy human individuals. Sequencing used immunoSEQ multiplex PCR; TCRdb keeps in-frame clones, though not all of them. The sample carries about 1,800,000 clones, about 95% recorded once. Naive CD8 cells, CD45RO-negative and positively selected for CCR7, excluded terminally differentiated effector memory CD45RA+ cells. The specimen was naive CD8+ T cells sorted from blood. These receptors originate from a man aged 18 to 30 in good health.

The V call is TRBV19, the J call TRBJ2-3, with TRBD1 identical over 8 bases. V was clipped by 8 bases and J by 1 base; unmatched bases: 8. The length of the CDR3 is 15 residues. Germline V gene lookup returns CDR1 LNHDA and CDR2 SQIVND (reference sequence). CDR3 DNA sequence: TGTGCCAGTCTATTCAGGGGGCGCGGCACAGATACGCAGTATTTT. It specifies CASLFRGRGTDTQYF.

The chain joins TRBV4-3 to TRBJ2-5; TRBD1 is a possible D gene (5 bases). CDR3 size: 13 residues. CDR1 and CDR2 from the germline V gene are LGHNA and YSLEER. With 0 bases removed from V and 3 bases from J, the gap between germline ends came to 5 bases. Written as DNA, the CDR3 is TGCGCCAGCAGCCAAGAAGGGGAAGAGACCCAGTACTTC. This gives the protein CASSQEGEETQYF.

The count of this clone is one. The chain combines TRBV11-2 with TRBJ1-4; perhaps TRBD1 as D (5 bases). Germline V gene sequence: CDR1 SGHAT, CDR2 FQNNGV. V was cut by 0 bases and J by 0 bases, with 17 bases left in between. The CDR3 contains 19 residues. Here the CDR3 reads CASSLDDSRDVATNEKLFF. The CDR3 DNA follows: TGTGCCAGCAGCTTAGATGACTCAAGGGACGTAGCAACTAATGAAAAACTGTTTTTT.

The gene calls are TRBV11-3 and TRBJ2-7; D unresolved. The V and J ends lost 4 bases and 6 bases respectively, with 10 bases between them. Looked up from germline, CDR1 is SGHNT and CDR2 is YENEEA. This CDR3 has 12 amino acids. Here the CDR3 reads CASSSLASEQYF. CDR3 coding DNA: TGTGCCAGCAGCTCCCTCGCTAGCGAGCAGTACTTC.

For this clone: In the same sample, other DNA sequences code for this CDR3. The chain uses TRBV30 and TRBJ2-7; 7 bases line up with TRBD1. Germline V CDR1 and CDR2: GTSNPN, SVGIG (reference sequence). This CDR3 is 13 amino acids long. V was pared by 0 bases and J by 4 bases, with 3 bases of the junction left unmatched. The CDR3 sequence is CAWSVGQAYEQYF. As DNA, the CDR3 is TGTGCCTGGAGTGTTGGACAGGCTTACGAGCAGTACTTC.

The chain links TRBV4-1 to TRBJ2-7; D is undetermined. V was clipped by 1 base and J by 4 bases, with 8 bases between them. Per the germline V gene, CDR1 is MGHRA and CDR2 is YSYEKL. This CDR3 contains 13 residues. The chain's CDR3 is CASSQGVRYEQYF. The CDR3 DNA is TGCGCCAGCAGCCAAGGCGTCAGGTACGAGCAGTACTTC.

The V call is TRBV27, the J call TRBJ2-3; 9 bases are shared with TRBD2. This CDR3 has 19 residues. Germline V gene lookup returns CDR1 MNHEY and CDR2 SMNVEV (reference sequence). With 1 base clipped from V and 4 bases from J, the junction kept 15 bases outside the gene matches. CDR3 region: CASSLYLGSSGMVSDTQYF. Here the CDR3 DNA reads TGTGCCAGCAGTTTATACCTGGGTTCTAGCGGGATGGTCTCAGATACGCAGTATTTT.

This chain uses TRBV7-8 with TRBJ1-3, with D maybe TRBD1 (6 bases). This CDR3 is built from 17 residues. Trimming pared 4 bases from V and 0 bases from J, leaving 16 bases between. In germline, CDR1 is SGHVS, CDR2 FQNEAQ. CDR3 region: CASSSEGQSSSGNTIYF. As DNA, the CDR3 is TGTGCCAGCAGCTCTGAAGGACAGTCCTCCTCTGGAAACACCATATATTTT.

The J gene is TRBJ1-2, the V gene TRBV4-3; D perhaps matches TRBD1 (5 bases). Deletions cut 3 bases from V and 6 bases from J, with 17 bases between. Germline V gene lookup returns CDR1 LGHNA and CDR2 YSLEER. The CDR3 is made up of 15 amino acids. CDR3 in amino acids: CASSQAGHLTNGYTF. The DNA of the CDR3 is TGCGCCAGCAGCCAGGCCGGACACCTCACTAATGGCTACACCTTC.

V usage is TRBV2 and J usage is TRBJ2-7; weak D call: TRBD1 (6 bases). The germline V gene has CDR1 SNHLY and CDR2 FYNNEI. CDR3 length equals 14 residues. The V and J ends lost 3 bases and 6 bases respectively, with 15 bases between them. The CDR3: CASSDYRDVGEQYF. DNA for the CDR3: TGTGCCAGCAGTGATTACAGGGATGTTGGCGAGCAGTACTTC.

The V call is TRBV2, the J call TRBJ1-1; tentatively, D is TRBD1 (6 bases). The CDR3 has 13 residues. V lost 7 bases and J 8 bases, leaving 17 bases between the germline ends. Germline loops: CDR1 SNHLY, CDR2 FYNNEI. The CDR3 loop is CASIGGGKVEAFF. The CDR3 DNA follows: TGTGCCAGCATCGGAGGGGGGAAGGTAGAAGCTTTCTTT. Using reference TRBV2 and TRBJ1-1 for the parts outside the CDR3, the full variable domain is EPEVTQTPSHQVTQMGQEVILRCVPISNHLYFYWYRQILGQKVEFLVSFYNNEISEKSEIFDDQFSVERPDGSNFTLKIRSTKLEDSAMYFCASIGGGKVEAFFGQGTRLTVV.

Here the CDR3 DNA reads TGCAGCGTTCTATCCCAGGTTATTGACGGCTACACCTTC. Protein sequence: CSVLSQVIDGYTF. The chain links TRBV29-1 to TRBJ1-2; D is undetermined. Germline V lookup: CDR1 SQVTM, CDR2 ANQGSEA. This CDR3 is built from 13 residues. V was trimmed by 5 bases and J by 8 bases, leaving 18 bases between them. Full variable domain (remainder filled in from reference TRBV29-1 and TRBJ1-2): SAVISQKPSRDICQRGTSLTIQCQVDSQVTMMFWYRQQPGQSLTLIATANQGSEATYESGFVIDKFPISRPNLTFSTLTVSNMSPEDSSIYLCSVLSQVIDGYTFGSGTRLTVV.

As DNA, the CDR3 is TGTGCCAGCAGTCCCGCGACAGGGATGACGAACACTGAAGCTTTCTTT. As protein: CASSPATGMTNTEAFF. The chain joins TRBV2 to TRBJ1-1, with TRBD1 matching over 7 bases. Unmatched junction bases numbered 10, after V lost 5 bases and J lost 1 base. The CDR3 length is 16 residues. Per the germline V gene, CDR1 is SNHLY and CDR2 is FYNNEI.

The chain links TRBV5-1 to TRBJ2-3; 11 bases agree with TRBD2. The CDR3 extends over 18 amino acids. The ends lost 3 bases at V and 6 bases at J; junction bases unmatched: 15. CDR1 is SGHRS and CDR2 is YFSETQ in the germline V gene. The CDR3 sequence is CASSWEGSSGGIADTQYF. The CDR3 nucleotides read TGCGCCAGCAGCTGGGAGGGCTCTAGCGGGGGGATTGCCGATACGCAGTATTTT.

The gene calls are TRBV5-6 and TRBJ2-7, with 11 bases fitting TRBD2. V was pared by 3 bases and J by 3 bases, with 5 bases of the junction left unmatched. Germline V CDR1 and CDR2: SGHDT, YYEEEE. The CDR3 spans 15 residues. CDR3 region: CASSSGLAEDYEQYF. In DNA form, the CDR3 reads TGTGCCAGCAGCTCGGGACTAGCGGAGGACTACGAGCAGTACTTC.

On this clone: Given a far larger clone just one base away, this is likely a sequencing read error. The chain links TRBV28 to TRBJ2-1; 10 nucleotides align to TRBD1. The CDR3 sequence is 13 residues long. The germline V gene encodes CDR1 MDHEN and CDR2 SYDVKM. CDR3 nucleotides: TGTGCCAGCAATTTAGGGACAGGGGATGAGCAGTTCTTC. Translation gives CASNLGTGDEQFF.

This chain links TRBV28 with TRBJ2-7; D not resolved. This CDR3 spans 16 amino acids. The germline V and J ends were trimmed by 4 bases and 2 bases, with 18 bases remaining between them. Germline CDR1 MDHEN, CDR2 SYDVKM. CDR3 protein: CASSSPTERATYEQYF. DNA for the CDR3: TGTGCCAGCAGTTCCCCTACCGAAAGGGCCACCTACGAGCAGTACTTC.

The V call is TRBV11-2, the J call TRBJ1-6; TRBD1 might be the D (6 bases). The length of the CDR3 is 12 residues. V lost 5 bases and J 12 bases, leaving 11 bases between the germline ends. Germline V gives CDR1 SGHAT, CDR2 FQNNGV. The CDR3 reads CASSQGPLPLHF. The CDR3 DNA sequence: TGTGCCAGCAGCCAGGGGCCGTTACCCCTCCACTTT.

V gene TRBV7-9 combines with J gene TRBJ2-5; D is undetermined. The CDR3 loop spans 15 amino acids. The V end was cut by 5 bases, the J end by 2 bases, with 15 bases between. From germline, CDR1 is SEHNR and CDR2 FQNEAQ (reference sequence). The CDR3 spells CASSHRRDQQETQYF. The CDR3 DNA reads as TGTGCCAGCAGCCACCGAAGGGATCAACAAGAGACCCAGTACTTC.